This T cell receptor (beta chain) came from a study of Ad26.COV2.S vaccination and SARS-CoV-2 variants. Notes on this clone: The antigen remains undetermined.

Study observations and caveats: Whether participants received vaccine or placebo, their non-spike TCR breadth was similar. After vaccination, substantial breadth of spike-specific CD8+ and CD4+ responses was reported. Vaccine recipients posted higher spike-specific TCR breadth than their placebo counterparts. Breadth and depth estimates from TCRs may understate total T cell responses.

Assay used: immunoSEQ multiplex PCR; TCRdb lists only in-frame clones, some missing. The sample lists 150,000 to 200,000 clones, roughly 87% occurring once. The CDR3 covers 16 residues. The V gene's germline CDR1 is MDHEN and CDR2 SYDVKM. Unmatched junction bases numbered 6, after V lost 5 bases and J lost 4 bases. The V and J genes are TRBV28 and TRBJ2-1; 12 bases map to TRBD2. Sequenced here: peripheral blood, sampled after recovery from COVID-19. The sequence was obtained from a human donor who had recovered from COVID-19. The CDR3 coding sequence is TGTGCCAGCAGTGTAGGACTAGCGGGGCCTTACAATGAGCAGTTCTTC. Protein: CASSVGLAGPYNEQFF.